This T cell receptor beta chain comes out of a study of cytomegalovirus exposure and HLA in healthy donors. This clone appeared a single time. What it binds is unknown. The study ran its PCR with 60 Vbeta and 13 Jbeta primers. Profiled with immunoSEQ multiplex PCR; TCRdb holds only in-frame clones, not every one. The table shows some 130,000 clones, with approximately 78% occurring only once. Findings and caveats of the study: Association of a missense DCLRE1C variant with TCR beta V- and J-gene trimming was reported in a later analysis. Relative to the 666-donor mean, N-insertions were reportedly fewer in an Asian-associated ancestry cluster in a later analysis. In an earlier analysis, in 620 or so donors, most V segments appeared productive either ~87% or ~30% of the time.

In germline, CDR1 is SGHTA, CDR2 FQGTGA. The CDR3 sequence is 13 residues long. V lost 0 bases and J 8 bases, leaving 10 bases between the germline ends. The chain links TRBV7-3 to TRBJ1-2; possibly TRBD1 for D (5 bases). The sequenced material came from PBMCs. This clonotype was obtained from a female donor in good health and CMV-seronegative. CDR3 coding DNA: TGTGCCAGCAGCTTAACAGGGGCAGGCGGCTACACCTTC. Its translation is CASSLTGAGGYTF. The full variable domain, with the rest looked up from reference TRBV7-3 and TRBJ1-2, is GAGVSQTPSNKVTEKGKYVELRCDPISGHTALYWYRQSLGQGPEFLIYFQGTGAADDSGLPNDRFFAVRPEGSVSTLKIQRTERGDSAVYLCASSLTGAGGYTFGSGTRLTVV.